The subject of this entry is one T cell receptor beta chain. It lacks a known antigen. No per-base quality is available; no much larger clone lies one base away. Participants in the prospective study were enrolled through a virtual design, were aged roughly 18 to 90 years, and lived in 24 United States geographic areas. In the prospective study, cohorts were assigned on the basis of participant-reported clinical history obtained from a screening survey and a study questionnaire. Exposed participants had been in contact with someone with a PCR-confirmed or clinician-diagnosed COVID-19 case within 2 weeks of study entry. Mobile phlebotomists in the prospective study collected whole blood, serum and a nasopharyngeal or oropharyngeal swab from every participant. Additional blood draws and questionnaires over an approximately two-month period could optionally be provided by prospective study participants. Before DNA extraction, blood samples from the prospective study were shipped at room temperature or frozen.

This sample was taken from a study of blood T cell repertoires in COVID-19 (dated by TCRdb to the early 2020s). With respect to the entire study: Samples from collaborators originated in the United States, Italy and Spain and spanned both the acute and convalescent phases of COVID-19. The material from the prospective study consisted of cDNA or gDNA derived from T cells, B-cell-depleted T cells, or PBMCs. Subjects who had been exposed to COVID-19, were actively infected with it, or had recovered from it provided the deeply sampled blood TCRbeta repertoires that made up the dataset. The repertoires were released in a freely available public database intended as a resource for research on the immune response to SARS-CoV-2. The samples were drawn from the first 160 participants of the ongoing ImmuneRACE study and from 1,254 subjects provided by 6 global collaborators. A de-identified subject ID, COVID-19 status, age in years and sex were almost always included in the sample metadata. Where HLA class I and class II types were available, the types were taken from metadata supplied by the sample provider, not from assay-based typing.

The investigation overall reported the following: How much clinical and demographic metadata was included differed by source and by participant, and the metadata was provided uncurated.

V and J are truncated by 4 bases and 5 bases respectively, leaving an intervening sequence of 14 bases. The germline V gene encodes CDR1 SGDLS and CDR2 YYNGEE. The CDR3 starts with the cysteine, ends with the phenylalanine, and has 14 residues. Only the CDR3 DNA stays, 42 bases, in frame from base 1. The immunoSEQ Assay, a bias-controlled multiplex PCR, was used to amplify TCRbeta CDR3 regions from genomic DNA. Per the source publication's procedure: The number of nucleated cells in each sample was estimated by amplification of reference gene primers within the assay. To quantify the absolute abundance of each unique TCRbeta CDR3 rearrangement, sequence reads were collapsed and filtered. For each sample, productive Simpson clonality was calculated as the square root of Simpson's diversity index across productive rearrangements. The table was pulled from immuneACCESS by TCRdb, which kept in-frame rearrangements only. Such tables lose some clones; where checked, under half of the loss comes from unresolved V genes, and the rest has no known cause. The V and J calls and clone size are taken from that table; D and trimming were inferred from the DNA. The table for this sample lists hundreds of thousands of clones; approximately 90% of them were counted only once. Over 0.75% of the sample is taken by the ten largest.

The sequence was obtained from a man aged 50 or older who had been exposed to COVID-19. Sample: PBMCs or T cells enriched from blood (not recorded which). The chain employs TRBV9 and TRBJ2-3; the D gene is unclear. The sequence in DNA is TGTGCCAGCAGCCCCCCCGGGTTGAGAGATACGCAGTATTTT. This is translated as CASSPPGLRDTQYF.